The present T cell receptor (beta chain) was sequenced within a study of beta chain features in type 1 diabetes. TCRB transcripts that were expressed got sequenced, as all of the isolated RNA had been reverse transcribed. Only in-frame clones appear in the TCRdb table, and some are missing; sequencing was by immunoSEQ multiplex PCR. The sample has 310,000 or so clones, over 12% seen once. A word on this clone: As yet, its antigen is unknown.

The V and J ends lost 5 bases and 2 bases respectively, with 19 bases between them. The germline CDR1 and CDR2 sequences are SEHNR and FQNEAQ (reference sequence). The CDR3 is 17 residues long. Study findings and constraints: Shorter TCRB CDR3s, moderately but significantly so, marked every one of the four CD4+ subsets in Type 1 diabetes patients.

The source material was naive CD4+ T cells from blood. The J gene is TRBJ2-1, the V gene TRBV7-9; D is perhaps TRBD2 (6 bases). This clonotype was sampled from a man in his late teens or twenties with type 1 diabetes. CDR3 bases: TGTGCCAGCAGCCCCGGGGTAGCGGTGCCAACCTACAATGAGCAGTTCTTC. This encodes CASSPGVAVPTYNEQFF.